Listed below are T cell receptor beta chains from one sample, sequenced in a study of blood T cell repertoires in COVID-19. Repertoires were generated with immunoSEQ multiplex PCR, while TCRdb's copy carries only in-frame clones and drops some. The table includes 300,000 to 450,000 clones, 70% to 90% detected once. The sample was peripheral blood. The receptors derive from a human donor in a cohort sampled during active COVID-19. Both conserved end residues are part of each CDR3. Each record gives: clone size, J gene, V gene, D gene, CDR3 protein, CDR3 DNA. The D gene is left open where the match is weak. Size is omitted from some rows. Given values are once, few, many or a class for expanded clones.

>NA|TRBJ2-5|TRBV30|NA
CAWEQGGGQETQYF
TGTGCCTGGGAACAGGGAGGGGGTCAAGAGACCCAGTACTTC
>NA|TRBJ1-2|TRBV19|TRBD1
CASRTGAYGYTF
TGTGCCAGTAGAACAGGGGCATATGGCTACACCTTC
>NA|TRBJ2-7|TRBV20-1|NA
CSANRGLLQYF
TGCAGTGCCAATAGGGGACTTTTGCAGTACTTC
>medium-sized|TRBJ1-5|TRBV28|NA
CASSLIAGNNQPQHF
TGTGCCAGCAGTTTGATAGCAGGGAACAATCAGCCCCAGCATTTT
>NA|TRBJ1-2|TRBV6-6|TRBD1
CASSYRNPTGKGGYTF
TGTGCCAGCAGTTACAGAAACCCGACAGGGAAAGGAGGCTACACCTTC
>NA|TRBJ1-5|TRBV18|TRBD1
CASSLSGTGLAQPQHF
TGTGCCAGCTCACTATCCGGGACAGGGCTCGCACAGCCCCAGCATTTT
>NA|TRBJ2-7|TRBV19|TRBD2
CASSIGGRASYEQYF
TGTGCCAGTAGTATAGGCGGGAGGGCCTCCTACGAGCAGTACTTC
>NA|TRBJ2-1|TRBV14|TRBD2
CASSHIGLAGNNEQFF
TGTGCCAGCAGCCACATAGGACTAGCGGGGAACAATGAGCAGTTCTTC
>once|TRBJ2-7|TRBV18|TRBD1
CASSPTGDNYEQYF
TGTGCCAGCTCACCGACAGGGGACAACTACGAGCAGTACTTC
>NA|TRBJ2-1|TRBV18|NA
CASSPEVGAVSYNEQFF
TGTGCCAGCTCACCAGAAGTAGGGGCTGTCTCCTACAATGAGCAGTTCTTC
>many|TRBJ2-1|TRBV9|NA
CASSVADNEQFF
TGTGCCAGCAGCGTGGCCGACAATGAGCAGTTCTTC
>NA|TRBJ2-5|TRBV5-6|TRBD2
CASSPGGPQETQYF
TGTGCCAGCAGCCCGGGGGGGCCCCAAGAGACCCAGTACTTC
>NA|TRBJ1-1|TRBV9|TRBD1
CASSPRDRGRANTEAFF
TGTGCCAGCAGCCCGCGGGACAGGGGGCGAGCGAACACTGAAGCTTTCTTT
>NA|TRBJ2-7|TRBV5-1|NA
CASSLSTHTPGETYEQYF
TGCGCCAGCAGCTTGTCGACCCACACACCGGGAGAAACCTACGAGCAGTACTTC
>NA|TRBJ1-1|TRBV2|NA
CASSDDTLNTEAFF
TGTGCCAGCAGTGACGACACCTTGAACACTGAAGCTTTCTTT
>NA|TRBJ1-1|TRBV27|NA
CASGQGMNTEAFF
TGTGCCAGCGGCCAGGGGATGAACACTGAAGCTTTCTTT
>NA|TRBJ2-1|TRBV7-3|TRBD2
CASSPAGTRYNEQFF
TGTGCCAGCAGCCCTGCCGGGACTAGATACAATGAGCAGTTCTTC
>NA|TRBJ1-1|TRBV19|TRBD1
CASSTGTGPFQAFF
TGTGCCAGTAGTACTGGGACAGGCCCATTTCAAGCTTTCTTT
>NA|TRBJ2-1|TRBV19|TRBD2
CASSRGLAGGHEQFF
TGTGCCAGTAGTAGGGGACTAGCGGGAGGTCATGAGCAGTTCTTC
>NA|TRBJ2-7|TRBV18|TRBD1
CASSPPVGQGADEQYF
TGTGCCAGCTCACCACCGGTTGGGCAGGGGGCGGACGAGCAGTACTTC
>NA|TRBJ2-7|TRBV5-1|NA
CASSPGQMSSYEQYF
TGCGCCAGCAGCCCGGGACAAATGAGCTCCTACGAGCAGTACTTC
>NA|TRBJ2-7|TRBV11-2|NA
CASSSAGGEQYF
TGTGCCAGCAGCTCCGCCGGGGGCGAGCAGTACTTC